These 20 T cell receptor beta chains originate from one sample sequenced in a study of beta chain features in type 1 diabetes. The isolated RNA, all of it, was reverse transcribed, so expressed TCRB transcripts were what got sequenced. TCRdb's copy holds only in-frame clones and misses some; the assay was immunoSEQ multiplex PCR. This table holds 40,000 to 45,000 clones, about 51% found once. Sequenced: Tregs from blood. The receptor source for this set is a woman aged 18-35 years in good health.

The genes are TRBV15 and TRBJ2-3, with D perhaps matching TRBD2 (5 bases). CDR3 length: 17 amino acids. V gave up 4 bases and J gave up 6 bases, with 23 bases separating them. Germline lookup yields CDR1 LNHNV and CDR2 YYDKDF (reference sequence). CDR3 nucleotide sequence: TGTGCCACCAGCACAATCTCAGGAGGATTCCTTGGGGATACGCAGTATTTT. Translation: CATSTISGGFLGDTQYF.

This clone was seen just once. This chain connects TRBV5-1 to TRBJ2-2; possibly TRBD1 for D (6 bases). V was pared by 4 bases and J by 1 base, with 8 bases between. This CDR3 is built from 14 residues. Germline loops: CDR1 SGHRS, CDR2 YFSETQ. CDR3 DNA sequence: TGCGCCAGCAGCCCGACAGGGAACACCGGGGAGCTGTTTTTT. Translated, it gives CASSPTGNTGELFF.

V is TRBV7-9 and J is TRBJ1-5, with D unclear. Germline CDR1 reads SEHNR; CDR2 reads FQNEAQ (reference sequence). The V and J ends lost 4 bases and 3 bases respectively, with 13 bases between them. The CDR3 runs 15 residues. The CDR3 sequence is CASSYSGGVNQPQHF. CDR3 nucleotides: TGTGCCAGCAGCTATAGTGGCGGAGTCAATCAGCCCCAGCATTTT. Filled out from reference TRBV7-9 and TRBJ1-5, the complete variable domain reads DTGVSQNPRHKITKRGQNVTFRCDPISEHNRLYWYRQTLGQGPEFLTYFQNEAQLEKSRLLSDRFSAERPKGSFSTLEIQRTEQGDSAMYLCASSYSGGVNQPQHFGDGTRLSIL.

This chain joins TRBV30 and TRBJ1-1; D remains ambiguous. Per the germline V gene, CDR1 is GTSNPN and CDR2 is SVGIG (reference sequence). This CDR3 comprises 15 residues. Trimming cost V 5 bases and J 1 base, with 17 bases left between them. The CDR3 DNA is TGTGCCTGGGGTGCCCTTTCACATACGAACACTGAAGCTTTCTTT. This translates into CAWGALSHTNTEAFF.

As DNA, the CDR3 is TGTGCCTGGAGTACAGGAACCAATCAGCCCCAGCATTTT. This codes for CAWSTGTNQPQHF. The genes are TRBV30 and TRBJ1-5; D is perhaps TRBD1 (5 bases). This CDR3 is built from 13 residues. V lost 2 bases and J 3 bases, leaving 8 bases between the germline ends. The germline V gene encodes CDR1 GTSNPN and CDR2 SVGIG (reference sequence). The full variable domain, rest sourced from reference TRBV30 and TRBJ1-5, is SQTIHQWPATLVQPVGSPLSLECTVEGTSNPNLYWYRQAAGRGLQLLFYSVGIGQISSEVPQNLSASRPQDRQFILSSKKLLLSDSGFYLCAWSTGTNQPQHFGDGTRLSIL.

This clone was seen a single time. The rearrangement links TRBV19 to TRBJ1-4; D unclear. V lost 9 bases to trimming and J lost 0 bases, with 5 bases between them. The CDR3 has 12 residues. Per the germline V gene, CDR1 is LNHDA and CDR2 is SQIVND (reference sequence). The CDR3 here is CASYATNEKLFF. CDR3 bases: TGTGCCAGCTATGCAACTAATGAAAAACTGTTTTTT.

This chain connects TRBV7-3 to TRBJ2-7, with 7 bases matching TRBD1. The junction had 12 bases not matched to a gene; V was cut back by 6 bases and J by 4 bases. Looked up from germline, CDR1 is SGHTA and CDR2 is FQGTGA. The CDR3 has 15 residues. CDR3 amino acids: CASSPSGQIPYEQYF. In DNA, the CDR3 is TGTGCCAGCAGTCCCTCGGGACAGATACCATACGAGCAGTACTTC.

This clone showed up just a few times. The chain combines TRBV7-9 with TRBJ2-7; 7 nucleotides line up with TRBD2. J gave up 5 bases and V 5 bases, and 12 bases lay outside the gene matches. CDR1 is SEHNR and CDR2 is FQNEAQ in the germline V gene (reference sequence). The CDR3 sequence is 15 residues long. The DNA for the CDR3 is TGTGCCAGCAGCCTGATCCGGGGCGGGAGAAACGAGCAGTACTTC. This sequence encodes CASSLIRGGRNEQYF.

CDR3 residues: CASSPGLDRANYEQYF. In DNA, the CDR3 is TGTGCCAGCAGTCCGGGGCTCGACAGGGCTAACTACGAGCAGTACTTC. This chain joins TRBV27 and TRBJ2-7; the match to TRBD1 covers 7 bases. CDR1 is MNHEY, CDR2 SMNVEV, per germline (reference sequence). V lost 5 bases to trimming and J lost 3 bases; unmatched junction nucleotides: 13. This CDR3 comprises 16 residues.

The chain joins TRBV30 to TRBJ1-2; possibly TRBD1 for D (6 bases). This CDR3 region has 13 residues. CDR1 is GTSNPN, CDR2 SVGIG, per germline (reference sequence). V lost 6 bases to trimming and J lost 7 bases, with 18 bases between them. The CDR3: CACLLRTVLGYTF. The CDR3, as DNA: TGTGCCTGCCTACTCCGGACAGTTCTTGGCTACACCTTC. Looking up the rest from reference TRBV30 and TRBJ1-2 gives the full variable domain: SQTIHQWPATLVQPVGSPLSLECTVEGTSNPNLYWYRQAAGRGLQLLFYSVGIGQISSEVPQNLSASRPQDRQFILSSKKLLLSDSGFYLCACLLRTVLGYTFGSGTRLTVV.

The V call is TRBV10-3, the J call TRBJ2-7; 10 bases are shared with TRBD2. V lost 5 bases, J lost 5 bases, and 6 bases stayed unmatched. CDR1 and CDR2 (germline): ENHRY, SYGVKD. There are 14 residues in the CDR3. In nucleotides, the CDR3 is TGTGCCATCAGTTCGGGACTAGCGTCCCACGAGCAGTACTTC. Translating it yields CAISSGLASHEQYF.

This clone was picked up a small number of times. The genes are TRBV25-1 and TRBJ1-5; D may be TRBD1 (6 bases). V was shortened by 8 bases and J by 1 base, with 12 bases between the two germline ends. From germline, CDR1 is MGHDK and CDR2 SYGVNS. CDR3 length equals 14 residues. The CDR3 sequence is CASGRGGSNQPQHF. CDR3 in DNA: TGTGCCAGCGGCAGGGGAGGGAGCAATCAGCCCCAGCATTTT.

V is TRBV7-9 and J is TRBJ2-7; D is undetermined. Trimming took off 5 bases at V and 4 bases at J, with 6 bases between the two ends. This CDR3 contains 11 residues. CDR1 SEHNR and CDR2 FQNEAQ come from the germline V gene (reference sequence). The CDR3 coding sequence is TGTGCCAGCAGCATTCGTTACGAGCAGTACTTC. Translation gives CASSIRYEQYF.

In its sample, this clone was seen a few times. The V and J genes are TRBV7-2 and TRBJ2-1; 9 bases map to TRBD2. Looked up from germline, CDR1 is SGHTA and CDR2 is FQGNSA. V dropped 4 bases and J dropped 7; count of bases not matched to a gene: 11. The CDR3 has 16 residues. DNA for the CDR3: TGTGCCAGCAGCTGGGATAGCGGGAGTAGGACGAATGAGCAGTTCTTC. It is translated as CASSWDSGSRTNEQFF.

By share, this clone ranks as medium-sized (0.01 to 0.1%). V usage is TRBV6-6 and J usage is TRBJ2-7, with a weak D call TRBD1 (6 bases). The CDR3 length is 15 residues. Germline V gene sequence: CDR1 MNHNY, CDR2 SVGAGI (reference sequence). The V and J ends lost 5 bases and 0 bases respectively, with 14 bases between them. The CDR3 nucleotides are TGTGCCAGCAGTCACCGGGACAAACGCTCCTACGAGCAGTACTTC. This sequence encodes CASSHRDKRSYEQYF.

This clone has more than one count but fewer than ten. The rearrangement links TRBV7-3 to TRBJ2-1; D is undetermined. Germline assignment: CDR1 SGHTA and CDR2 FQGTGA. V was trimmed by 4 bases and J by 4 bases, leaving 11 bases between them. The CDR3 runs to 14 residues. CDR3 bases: TGTGCCAGCAGCTCCCCCCCCAGGTACAATGAGCAGTTCTTC. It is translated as CASSSPPRYNEQFF. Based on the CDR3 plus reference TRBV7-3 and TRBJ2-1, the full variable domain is GAGVSQTPSNKVTEKGKYVELRCDPISGHTALYWYRQSLGQGPEFLIYFQGTGAADDSGLPNDRFFAVRPEGSVSTLKIQRTERGDSAVYLCASSSPPRYNEQFFGPGTRLTVL.

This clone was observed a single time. The CDR3 spells CASSLGVGAGNLNTEAFF. CDR3 sequence (DNA): TGCGCCAGCAGCTTGGGCGTGGGGGCGGGCAACCTGAACACTGAAGCTTTCTTT. V usage is TRBV5-1 and J usage is TRBJ1-1, with D maybe TRBD1 (6 bases). CDR1 SGHRS and CDR2 YFSETQ come from the germline V gene. The CDR3 runs 18 residues. V lost 0 bases and J lost 0, with 18 bases in between.

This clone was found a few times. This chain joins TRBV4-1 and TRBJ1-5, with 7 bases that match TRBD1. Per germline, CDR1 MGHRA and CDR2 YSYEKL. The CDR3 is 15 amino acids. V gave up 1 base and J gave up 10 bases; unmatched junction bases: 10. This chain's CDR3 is CASSQGEQGNLPQHF. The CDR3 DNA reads TGCGCCAGCAGCCAAGGAGAACAGGGGAATTTACCCCAGCATTTT.

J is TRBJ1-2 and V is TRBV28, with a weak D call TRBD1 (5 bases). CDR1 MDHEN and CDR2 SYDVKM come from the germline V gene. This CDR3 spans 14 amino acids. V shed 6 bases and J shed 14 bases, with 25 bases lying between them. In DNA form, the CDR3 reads TGTGCCAGCAGCCCGGGGGGACTCTACTACACTCGAACCTTC. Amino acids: CASSPGGLYYTRTF.

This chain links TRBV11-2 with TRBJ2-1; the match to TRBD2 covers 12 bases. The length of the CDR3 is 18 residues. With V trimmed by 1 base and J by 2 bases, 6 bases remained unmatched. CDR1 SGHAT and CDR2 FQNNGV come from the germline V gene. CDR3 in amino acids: CASSLGLAGGLAYNEQFF. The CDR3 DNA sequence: TGTGCCAGCAGCTTAGGGCTAGCGGGAGGGCTGGCCTACAATGAGCAGTTCTTC.